The sequence of this T cell receptor (beta chain) was determined in a study of T cell responses to AZD1222 COVID-19 vaccine (dated by TCRdb to the early 2020s). About the full investigation: TCR sequencing covered roughly 230 trial participants: 207 given two doses of AZD1222 and about 26 given two doses of MenACWY control vaccine. Trial participants were enrolled by age into 18-55, 56-69 and 70-plus year subgroups, with about 150, 28 and 57 TCR-sequenced participants respectively.

Points the paper makes about the study in general: Participants were mostly white British, with more females than males. The authors suggested clonal diversity may have been underestimated. Conclusions about previously exposed vaccinees are limited, since just a handful of AZD1222 recipients were seropositive for SARS-CoV-2 at baseline. Nearly half of unique spike-specific TCRs reportedly recognized epitopes outside regions mutated in the B.1.351 and B.1.1.7 variants. Spike-specific TCR breadth and depth rose significantly after two AZD1222 doses compared with day 0 and with MenACWY recipients. In the small 56-69-year group, the increase in depth fell short of significance, most likely because of low power. No day 14 peak-response samples were available, so repertoires were characterized only after the peak T cell response. CD4 TCRs associated with the vaccine covered the entire spike protein, and the dominant responses were in regions 160-218 and 743-854.

The sample's time point label is to be understood as: baseline before first vaccination. Taken with the paper, the label for treatment or condition translates to: meningococcal conjugate vaccine given as trial control. Samples from vaccinated people were obtained from the UK trials COV001 and COV002, which included a single-blind randomized controlled phase 2/3 trial of AZD1222 (ChAdOx1 nCoV-19) in healthy adults. For TCRbeta chain sequencing, PBMC samples were collected from trial participants at day 0 and at day 28 after the second dose. Points on this clone: This receptor's antigen is unknown. Base qualities are not provided; no much larger clone lies one nucleotide away.

The CDR3 regions of human TCRbeta chains were analyzed by immunosequencing. Concerning the study's data processing: TCRs in the repertoires were matched against a reference library of SARS-CoV-2-specific TCRs that had been generated with the MIRA antigen-specificity platform. Breadth was defined as the fraction of unique TCRs that were SARS-CoV-2-associated, and depth was defined as the fraction of total T cells that were SARS-CoV-2-associated. Using the MIRA data, every spike-specific TCR was mapped to the spike region that the TCR reacted to and assigned to either a CD4 or a CD8 class. Log10-transformed breadth and depth values were compared by one-way ANOVA with Sidak's multiple comparisons tests. The table was pulled from immuneACCESS by TCRdb, which kept in-frame rearrangements only. Such tables lose some clones; where checked, under half of the loss comes from unresolved V genes, and the rest has no known cause. V, J and clone size are those of that table, while D and trimming were read from the DNA. The sample includes about 120,000 clones, with about 90% observed a single time. The ten largest account for nearly 4.5% of the sample.

The CDR3, from cysteine to phenylalanine, totals 15 residues. The only DNA kept is the CDR3, 45 bases in frame from the first base. The germline V gene encodes CDR1 LNHDA and CDR2 SQIVND (reference sequence). V loses 5 bases at its end and J loses 3 bases; junction bases beyond the gene matches: 5. The chain uses TRBV19 and TRBJ2-2, with 8 bases in between that match TRBD1. This specimen consisted of peripheral blood, obtained on day 0 of MenACWY control vaccination. The origin of this receptor is an adult in good health. The CDR3 is CASSPDRVDTGELFF. At the DNA level, the sequence is TGTGCCAGTAGTCCGGACAGGGTGGACACCGGGGAGCTGTTTTTT. Outside the CDR3, residues come from the reference TRBV19 and TRBJ2-2 proteins, so the full variable domain is: DGGITQSPKYLFRKEGQNVTLSCEQNLNHDAMYWYRQDPGQGLRLIYYSQIVNDFQKGDIAEGYSVSREKKESFPLTVTSAQKNPTAFYLCASSPDRVDTGELFFGEGSRLTVL.